The 25 T cell receptor beta chains below come from one sample, sequenced in a study of T cells in Graves' hyperthyroidism and ophthalmopathy. The TCR beta CDR3 regions underwent amplification using RNA transcripts as the source. Primed by the HTBI set, a first-round RT-PCR was run on the TCR CDR3. One entry per CDR3 protein, called by TCRdb with MiXCR from the multiplex PCR reads. The table shows about 600,000 distinct CDR3 sequences, with approximately 15% occurring only once. Sequenced input: blood. The receptor source for this set is a woman between 18 and 29 years old with Graves' ophthalmopathy.

There are many counts of this clonotype. V gene TRBV20-1 combines with J gene TRBJ1-1; D remains ambiguous. The CDR3 runs 15 residues. Germline CDR1 reads DFQATT; CDR2 reads SNEGSKA (reference sequence). Trimming left V 0 bases short and J 5 bases short, with 16 bases between. CDR3 DNA sequence: TGCAGTGCTAGAGATGGCCAGCGGGGAAGAACTGAAGCTTTCTTT. It yields the protein CSARDGQRGRTEAFF.

This clonotype was seen many times. V usage is TRBV6-6 and J usage is TRBJ2-3, with 9 positions matching TRBD2. CDR3 length: 14 amino acids. J lost 3 bases, V lost 2 bases, and 0 bases had no gene match. Germline V gene lookup returns CDR1 MNHNY and CDR2 SVGAGI (reference sequence). This CDR3 is CASSYGLATDTQYF. CDR3 nucleotide sequence: TGTGCCAGCAGTTACGGACTAGCGACAGATACGCAGTATTTT.

This clonotype was seen a few times. DNA for the CDR3: TGTGCCAGCACTCAGGGGTCGCCCGAAGCTTTCTTT. It yields the protein CASTQGSPEAFF. The genes are TRBV6-1 and TRBJ1-1; a weak D match, TRBD1 (6 bases). The CDR3 contains 12 residues. Trimming stripped 7 bases from V and 8 bases from J, with 14 bases between. Looked up from germline, CDR1 is MNHNS and CDR2 is SASEGT.

This chain uses TRBV9 with TRBJ1-1, with D hard to call. The CDR3 is made up of 16 amino acids. CDR1 and CDR2 from the germline V gene are SGDLS and YYNGEE. The V gene lost 4 bases and the J gene lost 0 bases, with 16 bases spanning the gap. The CDR3 spells CASSPRGGPLNTEAFF. CDR3 sequence (DNA): TGTGCCAGCAGCCCCCGCGGAGGACCTTTGAACACTGAAGCTTTCTTT.

This clonotype was counted only a few times. The chain couples TRBV6-6 to TRBJ1-2; D not certain. Germline CDR1 MNHNY, CDR2 SVGAGI (reference sequence). The CDR3 has 14 residues. The ends were cut back, 2 bases at V and 0 bases at J, with 7 bases in the middle. CDR3 nucleotide sequence: TGTGCCAGCAGTTACGGGTGGGCTAACTATGGCTACACCTTC. Translated: CASSYGWANYGYTF.

This clonotype has a count of ten or more. The chain is built from TRBV7-3 and TRBJ2-3, with no clear D. Germline CDR1 and CDR2: SGHTA and FQGTGA. This CDR3 is built from 13 residues. V was shortened by 1 base and J by 2 bases, with 4 bases between the two germline ends. The CDR3: CASSLISTDTQYF. The CDR3 DNA reads as TGTGCCAGCAGCTTAATTTCCACAGATACGCAGTATTTT.

V and J are TRBV6-1 and TRBJ2-3, with 7 bases aligning to TRBD1. The CDR3 is 15 residues long. V lost 7 bases, J lost 4 bases, and 11 bases stayed unmatched. Germline-derived CDR1 and CDR2 are MNHNS and SASEGT. Here the CDR3 DNA reads TGTGCCAGCACCTCTCCAGGGGGAGTCTCAGATACGCAGTATTTT. Its translation: CASTSPGGVSDTQYF.

Ten or more counts support this clonotype. The chain joins TRBV6-2 or TRBV6-3 to TRBJ2-2; 12 bases fit TRBD2. This CDR3 contains 18 residues. Germline CDR1 is MNHEY and CDR2 is SVGEGT. V lost 2 bases and J lost 3; bases outside the gene matches: 7. This CDR3 is CASSYLASGRAHTGELFF. Here the CDR3 DNA reads TGTGCCAGCAGTTACCTGGCTAGCGGGAGGGCCCACACCGGGGAGCTGTTTTTT.

In its sample, this clonotype was seen many times. J is TRBJ1-5 and V is TRBV28, with 11 bases matching TRBD1. Germline-derived CDR1 and CDR2 are MDHEN and SYDVKM. The CDR3 consists of 17 residues. V lost 4 bases and J lost 6; bases outside the gene matches: 11. CDR3 sequence reads: CASSSSMGQGGIQPQHF. The CDR3 coding sequence is TGTGCCAGCAGTTCCTCCATGGGACAGGGGGGAATTCAGCCCCAGCATTTT.

This clonotype appeared many times. The rearrangement joins TRBV7-9 to TRBJ2-3; 7 bases are shared with TRBD1. With 4 bases clipped from V and 2 bases from J, the junction kept 3 bases outside the gene matches. Germline V gene data show CDR1 as SEHNR and CDR2 as FQNEAQ (reference sequence). The CDR3 contains 14 residues. The CDR3 sequence is CASSSRGSTDTQYF. The CDR3 DNA reads as TGTGCCAGCAGCTCCAGGGGGTCCACAGATACGCAGTATTTT.

The sample holds many counts of this clonotype. The chain uses TRBV7-9 and TRBJ2-7; no reliable D call. The germline V and J ends were trimmed by 1 base and 7 bases, with 11 bases remaining between them. The germline CDR1 and CDR2 sequences are SEHNR and FQNEAQ (reference sequence). The CDR3 totals 13 residues. The CDR3 bases are TGTGCCAGCAGCTTAGACCCCATGAAGGAGCAGTACTTC. Translated, it gives CASSLDPMKEQYF.

A few counts support this clonotype. The V gene is TRBV12-3 or TRBV12-4, the J gene TRBJ2-2, with TRBD1 as a possible D gene (5 bases). V lost 3 bases, J lost 5 bases, and 7 bases lay in between. There are 13 residues in the CDR3. This chain's CDR3 is CASSFPGTGELFF. CDR3 sequence (DNA): TGTGCCAGCAGTTTTCCAGGGACCGGGGAGCTGTTTTTT.

This clonotype was detected ten times or more. The chain uses TRBV27 and TRBJ1-2; a possible D gene is TRBD1 (6 bases). CDR3 length: 17 amino acids. The V end lost 1 base, the J end lost 4 bases, and 19 bases lay between the germline ends. CDR1 is MNHEY and CDR2 is SMNVEV in the germline V gene (reference sequence). The CDR3: CASSLFQSIQGSYGYTF. For the CDR3, the DNA is TGTGCCAGCAGTTTATTCCAGTCTATACAGGGCAGCTATGGCTACACCTTC.

The chain couples TRBV25-1 to TRBJ2-7; the D is unclear. The ends were cut back, 1 base at V and 5 bases at J, with 12 bases in the middle. The CDR3 length is 14 residues. From germline, CDR1 is MGHDK and CDR2 SYGVNS. The CDR3 nucleotides read TGTGCCAGCAGTGAATTGCTAGGGATCCACGAGCAGTACTTC. Encoded protein: CASSELLGIHEQYF.

This clonotype was counted at least ten times. V gene TRBV11-3 combines with J gene TRBJ2-1, with D perhaps TRBD2 (6 bases). The CDR3 covers 16 residues. The germline V and J ends were trimmed by 3 bases and 5 bases, with 17 bases remaining between them. Germline CDR1 is SGHNT and CDR2 is YENEEA. The CDR3 is CASSFGTQRADNEQFF. The CDR3 nucleotides read TGTGCCAGCAGCTTTGGAACCCAGCGGGCCGACAATGAGCAGTTCTTC.

The V call is TRBV4-1, the J call TRBJ2-1, with TRBD2 matching 9 bases. Germline CDR1 and CDR2: MGHRA and YSYEKL. The CDR3 is 16 amino acids. Trimming removed 4 bases from V and 8 bases from J; junction bases left unmatched: 12. The CDR3 DNA reads as TGCGCCAGCAGCCTCCTTGGACTAGCGTCCAGAGATGAGCAGTTCTTC. As protein: CASSLLGLASRDEQFF.

The chain carries TRBV7-2 and TRBJ2-3; D unclear. CDR3 length equals 13 residues. Germline V CDR1 and CDR2: SGHTA, FQGNSA. The V and J ends lost 6 bases and 1 base respectively, with 8 bases between them. This CDR3 is CASRGPGTDTQYF. The CDR3 nucleotides read TGTGCCAGCAGAGGGCCCGGCACAGATACGCAGTATTTT. Variable domain in full (rest from reference TRBV7-2 and TRBJ2-3): GAGVSQSPSNKVTEKGKDVELRCDPISGHTALYWYRQSLGQGLEFLIYFQGNSAPDKSGLPSDRFSAERTGGSVSTLTIQRTQQEDSAVYLCASRGPGTDTQYFGPGTRLTVL.

This clonotype was picked up many times. This chain joins TRBV2 and TRBJ2-3, with D possibly being TRBD1 (6 bases). V was trimmed by 4 bases and J by 6 bases, leaving 29 bases between them. CDR1 is SNHLY, CDR2 FYNNEI, per germline. This CDR3 contains 19 residues. The CDR3 bases are TGTGCCAGCAGTGTCCACTCCGCCGTACAGGGTACAGTTACTGATACGCAGTATTTT. Its protein product is CASSVHSAVQGTVTDTQYF.

For this clonotype: A much larger clone lies one base from this, so it may be a read error. The V call is TRBV12-3 or TRBV12-4, the J call TRBJ1-2; 8 bases map to TRBD1. The CDR3 length is 14 residues. The CDR3 spells CTSSLSRGLGGYTF. In DNA form, the CDR3 reads TGTACCAGCAGTTTGTCCAGGGGGCTGGGGGGCTACACCTTC.

This clonotype was seen only once. The chain has TRBV5-1 and TRBJ2-1; 15 nucleotides align to TRBD2. V shed 4 bases and J 8 bases; nucleotides not matched to a gene: 7. The length of the CDR3 is 16 residues. Per germline, CDR1 SGHRS and CDR2 YFSETQ. CDR3 nucleotide sequence: TGCGCCAGCAGCCCAAGGACTAGCGGGAGGGCCCATGAGCAGTTCTTC. Protein product: CASSPRTSGRAHEQFF.

The CDR3 DNA follows: TGTGCCTGGAGTGTATCGGTAAGAGTAGCGGGCCCCAATGAGCAGTTCTTC. It encodes CAWSVSVRVAGPNEQFF. The V gene is TRBV30, the J gene TRBJ2-1, with TRBD2 matching over 7 bases. Germline V CDR1 and CDR2: GTSNPN, SVGIG (reference sequence). The CDR3 loop spans 17 amino acids. V trimming: 0 bases; J trimming: 6 bases; junction bases outside the gene matches: 14. Combining the CDR3 with reference TRBV30 and TRBJ2-1 gives the whole variable domain SQTIHQWPATLVQPVGSPLSLECTVEGTSNPNLYWYRQAAGRGLQLLFYSVGIGQISSEVPQNLSASRPQDRQFILSSKKLLLSDSGFYLCAWSVSVRVAGPNEQFFGPGTRLTVL.

This clonotype was seen many times. The chain joins TRBV7-9 to TRBJ2-7, with 11 bases lining up with TRBD1. This CDR3 has 16 residues. Germline-derived CDR1 and CDR2 are SEHNR and FQNEAQ (reference sequence). The V gene end was trimmed by 5 bases and the J gene end by 3 bases; junction bases not matched to a gene: 9. As DNA, the CDR3 is TGTGCCAGCAGCCATCTCATGGGGACAGGGGGCTACGAGCAGTACTTC. The encoded protein is CASSHLMGTGGYEQYF.

This chain uses TRBV7-9 with TRBJ1-2; no definite D call. This CDR3 contains 14 residues. Germline CDR1 SEHNR, CDR2 FQNEAQ (reference sequence). V was clipped by 5 bases and J by 1 base, with 11 bases between them. CDR3 in DNA: TGTGCCAGCAGCCATATGGGCCTTAACTATGGCTACACCTTC. Translating it yields CASSHMGLNYGYTF.

This clonotype was found a few times. This chain links TRBV14 with TRBJ2-7; a possible D gene is TRBD1 (6 bases). The germline V gene has CDR1 SGHDN and CDR2 FVKESK. V gave up 5 bases and J gave up 6 bases, with 20 bases separating them. This CDR3 has 15 amino acids. The DNA of the CDR3 is TGTGCCAGCAGCGACCGGGACAAGGGTAGTAGCGAGCAGTACTTC. Residues: CASSDRDKGSSEQYF.

The chain joins TRBV12-3 or TRBV12-4 to TRBJ1-1; D uncertain. The CDR3 sequence is 14 residues long. Trimming pared 3 bases from V and 6 bases from J, leaving 14 bases between. The CDR3 bases are TGTGCCAGCAGTTTGGACTCCCGAAGTGCTGAAGCTTTCTTT. This gives the protein CASSLDSRSAEAFF.